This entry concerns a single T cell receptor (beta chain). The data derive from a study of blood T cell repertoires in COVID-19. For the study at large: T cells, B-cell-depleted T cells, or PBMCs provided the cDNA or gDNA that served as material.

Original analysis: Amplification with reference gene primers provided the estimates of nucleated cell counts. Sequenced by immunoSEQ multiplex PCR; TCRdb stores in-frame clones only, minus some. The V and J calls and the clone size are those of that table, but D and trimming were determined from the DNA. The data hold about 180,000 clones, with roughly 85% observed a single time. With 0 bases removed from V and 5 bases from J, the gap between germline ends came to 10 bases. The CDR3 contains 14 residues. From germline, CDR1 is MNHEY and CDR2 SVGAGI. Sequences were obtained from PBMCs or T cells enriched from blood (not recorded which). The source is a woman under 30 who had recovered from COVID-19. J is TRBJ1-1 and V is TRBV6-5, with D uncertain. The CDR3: CASSYSEGGTEAFF. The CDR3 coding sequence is TGTGCCAGCAGTTACTCTGAGGGAGGTACTGAAGCTTTCTTT.